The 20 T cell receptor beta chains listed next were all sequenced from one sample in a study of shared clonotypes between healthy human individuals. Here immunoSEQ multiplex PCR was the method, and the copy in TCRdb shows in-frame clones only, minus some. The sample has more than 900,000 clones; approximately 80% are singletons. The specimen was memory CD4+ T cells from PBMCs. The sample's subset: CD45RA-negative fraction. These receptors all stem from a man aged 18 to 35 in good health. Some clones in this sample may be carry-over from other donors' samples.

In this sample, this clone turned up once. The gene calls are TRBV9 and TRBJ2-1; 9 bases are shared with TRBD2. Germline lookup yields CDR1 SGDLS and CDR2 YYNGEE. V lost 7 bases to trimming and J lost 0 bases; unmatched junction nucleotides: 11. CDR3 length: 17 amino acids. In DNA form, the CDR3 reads TGTGCCAGCGGTCGAGGGGGTAGCGGGAGCTCCTACAATGAGCAGTTCTTC. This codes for CASGRGGSGSSYNEQFF.

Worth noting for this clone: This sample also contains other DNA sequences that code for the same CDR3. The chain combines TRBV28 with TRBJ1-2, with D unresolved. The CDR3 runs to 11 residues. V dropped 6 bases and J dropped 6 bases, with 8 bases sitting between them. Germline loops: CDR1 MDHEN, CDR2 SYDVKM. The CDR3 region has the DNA TGTGCCAGCAGCCCCGGGGATGGCTACACCTTC. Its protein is CASSPGDGYTF.

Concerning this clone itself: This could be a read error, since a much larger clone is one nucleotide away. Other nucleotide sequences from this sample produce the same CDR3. The CDR3, as DNA: TGCGCCAGCAGCTTGGATGGGGGTCAGCCCCAGCATTTT. Encoded protein: CASSLDGGQPQHF. V gene TRBV5-1 combines with J gene TRBJ1-5; D perhaps matches TRBD1 (5 bases). CDR3 length equals 13 residues. In germline, CDR1 is SGHRS, CDR2 YFSETQ. The V end was cut by 0 bases, the J end by 6 bases, with 7 bases between.

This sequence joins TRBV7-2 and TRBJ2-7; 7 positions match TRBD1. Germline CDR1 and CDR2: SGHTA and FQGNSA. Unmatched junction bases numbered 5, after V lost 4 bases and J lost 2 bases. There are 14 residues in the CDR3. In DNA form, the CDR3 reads TGTGCCAGCAGCTGGCGACAGGGACCCTACGAGCAGTACTTC. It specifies CASSWRQGPYEQYF.

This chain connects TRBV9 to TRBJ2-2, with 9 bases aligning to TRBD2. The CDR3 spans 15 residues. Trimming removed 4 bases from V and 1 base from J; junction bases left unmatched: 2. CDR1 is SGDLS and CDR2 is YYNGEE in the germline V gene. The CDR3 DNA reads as TGTGCCAGCAGCCCGACTAGCGGGAACACCGGGGAGCTGTTTTTT. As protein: CASSPTSGNTGELFF. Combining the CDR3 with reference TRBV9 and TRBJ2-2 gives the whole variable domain DSGVTQTPKHLITATGQRVTLRCSPRSGDLSVYWYQQSLDQGLQFLIQYYNGEERAKGNILERFSAQQFPDLHSELNLSSLELGDSALYFCASSPTSGNTGELFFGEGSRLTVL.

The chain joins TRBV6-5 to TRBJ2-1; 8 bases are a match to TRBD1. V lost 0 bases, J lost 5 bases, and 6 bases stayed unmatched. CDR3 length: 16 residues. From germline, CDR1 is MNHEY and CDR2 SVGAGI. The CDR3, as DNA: TGTGCCAGCAGTTACTCCAACAGGGGGAACAACAATGAGCAGTTCTTC. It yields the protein CASSYSNRGNNNEQFF.

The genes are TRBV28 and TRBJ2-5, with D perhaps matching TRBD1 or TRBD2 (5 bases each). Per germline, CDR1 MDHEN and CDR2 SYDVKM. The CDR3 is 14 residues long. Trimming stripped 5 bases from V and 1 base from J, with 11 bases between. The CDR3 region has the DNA TGTGCCAGCAGTATCCCGGGACCCCAAGAGACCCAGTACTTC. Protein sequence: CASSIPGPQETQYF.

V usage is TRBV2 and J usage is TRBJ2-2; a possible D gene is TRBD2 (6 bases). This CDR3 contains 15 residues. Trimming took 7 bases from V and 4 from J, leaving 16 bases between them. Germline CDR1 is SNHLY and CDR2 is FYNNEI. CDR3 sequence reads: CASTPGTSRTGELFF. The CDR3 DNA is TGTGCCAGCACCCCTGGTACTAGCCGCACCGGGGAGCTGTTTTTT.

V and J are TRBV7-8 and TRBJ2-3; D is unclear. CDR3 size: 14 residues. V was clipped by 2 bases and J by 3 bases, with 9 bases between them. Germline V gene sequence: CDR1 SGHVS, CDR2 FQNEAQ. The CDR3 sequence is CASSLSRPTDTQYF. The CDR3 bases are TGTGCCAGCAGCTTATCTAGACCAACAGATACGCAGTATTTT.

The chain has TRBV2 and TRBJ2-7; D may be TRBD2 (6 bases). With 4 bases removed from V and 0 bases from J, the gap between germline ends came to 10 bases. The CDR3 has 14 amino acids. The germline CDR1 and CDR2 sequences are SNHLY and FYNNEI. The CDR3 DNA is TGTGCCAGCAGTGCCTGGACTACCTCCTACGAGCAGTACTTC. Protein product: CASSAWTTSYEQYF.

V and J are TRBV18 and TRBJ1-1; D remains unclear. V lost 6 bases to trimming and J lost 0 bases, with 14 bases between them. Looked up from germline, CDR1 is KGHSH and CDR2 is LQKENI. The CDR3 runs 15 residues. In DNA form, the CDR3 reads TGTGCCAGCTCCCTCCGTTTAGGTTTGAACACTGAAGCTTTCTTT. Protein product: CASSLRLGLNTEAFF.

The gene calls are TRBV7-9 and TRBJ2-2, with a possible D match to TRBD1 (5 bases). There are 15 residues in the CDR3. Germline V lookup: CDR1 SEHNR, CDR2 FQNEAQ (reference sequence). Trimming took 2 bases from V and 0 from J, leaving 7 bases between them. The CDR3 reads CASSLQGANTGELFF. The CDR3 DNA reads TGTGCCAGCAGCTTACAGGGCGCGAACACCGGGGAGCTGTTTTTT. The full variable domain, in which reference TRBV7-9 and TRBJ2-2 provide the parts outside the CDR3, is DTGVSQNPRHKITKRGQNVTFRCDPISEHNRLYWYRQTLGQGPEFLTYFQNEAQLEKSRLLSDRFSAERPKGSFSTLEIQRTEQGDSAMYLCASSLQGANTGELFFGEGSRLTVL.

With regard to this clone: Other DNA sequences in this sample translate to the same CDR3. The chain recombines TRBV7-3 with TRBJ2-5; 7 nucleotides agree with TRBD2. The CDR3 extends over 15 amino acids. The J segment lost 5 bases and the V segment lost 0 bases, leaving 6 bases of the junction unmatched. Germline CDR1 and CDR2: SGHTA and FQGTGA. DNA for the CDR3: TGTGCCAGCAGCTTAACCGGCGGGAGTGAGGAGACCCAGTACTTC. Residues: CASSLTGGSEETQYF.

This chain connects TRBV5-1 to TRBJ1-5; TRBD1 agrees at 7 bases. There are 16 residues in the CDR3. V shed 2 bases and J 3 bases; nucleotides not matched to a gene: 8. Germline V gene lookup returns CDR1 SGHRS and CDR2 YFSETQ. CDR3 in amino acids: CASSFEAGGSNQPQHF. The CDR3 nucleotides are TGCGCCAGCAGCTTCGAGGCAGGGGGGTCCAATCAGCCCCAGCATTTT.

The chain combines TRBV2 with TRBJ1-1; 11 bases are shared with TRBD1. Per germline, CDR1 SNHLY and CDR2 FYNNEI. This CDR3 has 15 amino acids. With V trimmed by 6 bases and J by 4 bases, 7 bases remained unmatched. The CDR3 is CASRETGTGGTEAFF. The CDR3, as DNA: TGTGCCAGCAGAGAGACCGGGACAGGGGGCACTGAAGCTTTCTTT.

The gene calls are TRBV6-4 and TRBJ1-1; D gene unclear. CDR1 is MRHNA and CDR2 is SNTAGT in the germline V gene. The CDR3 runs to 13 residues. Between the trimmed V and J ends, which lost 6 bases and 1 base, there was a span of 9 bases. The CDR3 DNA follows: TGTGCCAGCAGGCTAGAGGCGAACACTGAAGCTTTCTTT. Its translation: CASRLEANTEAFF.

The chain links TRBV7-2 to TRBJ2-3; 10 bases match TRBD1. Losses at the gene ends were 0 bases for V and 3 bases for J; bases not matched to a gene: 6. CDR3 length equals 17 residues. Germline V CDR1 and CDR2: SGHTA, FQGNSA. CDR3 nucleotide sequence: TGTGCCAGCAGCTTAGCGATAAGGACAGGGGGGACAGATACGCAGTATTTT. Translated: CASSLAIRTGGTDTQYF. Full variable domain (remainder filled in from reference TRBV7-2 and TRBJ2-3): GAGVSQSPSNKVTEKGKDVELRCDPISGHTALYWYRQSLGQGLEFLIYFQGNSAPDKSGLPSDRFSAERTGGSVSTLTIQRTQQEDSAVYLCASSLAIRTGGTDTQYFGPGTRLTVL.

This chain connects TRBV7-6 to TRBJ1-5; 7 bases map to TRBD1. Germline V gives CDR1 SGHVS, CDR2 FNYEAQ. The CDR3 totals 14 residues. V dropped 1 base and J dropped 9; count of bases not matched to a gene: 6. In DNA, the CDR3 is TGTGCCAGCAGCTTAGAGACAGGGTGGGGGCCCCAGCATTTT. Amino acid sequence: CASSLETGWGPQHF.

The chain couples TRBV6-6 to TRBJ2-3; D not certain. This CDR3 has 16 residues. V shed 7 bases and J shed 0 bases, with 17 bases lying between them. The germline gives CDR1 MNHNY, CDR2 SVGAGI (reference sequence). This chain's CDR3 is CASKLGIGISTDTQYF. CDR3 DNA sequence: TGTGCCAGCAAGTTGGGGATCGGCATTAGCACAGATACGCAGTATTTT.

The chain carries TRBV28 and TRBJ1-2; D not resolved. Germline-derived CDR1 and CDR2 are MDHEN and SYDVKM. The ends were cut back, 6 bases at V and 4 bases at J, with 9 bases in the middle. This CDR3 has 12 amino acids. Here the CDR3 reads CASRDRLYGYTF. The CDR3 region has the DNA TGTGCCAGCAGAGACCGTCTCTATGGCTACACCTTC.